One and the same sample provided the 17 T cell receptor beta chains below, sequenced in a study of blood T cell repertoires in COVID-19. Produced via immunoSEQ multiplex PCR; TCRdb's table is partial and in-frame only. Here the sample spans roughly 150,000 clones, about 80% being singletons. The sample taken for sequencing was peripheral blood. Receptors were obtained from a woman over 75 with acute or convalescent COVID-19.

In its sample, this clone was seen a few times. The chain uses TRBV24-1 and TRBJ2-3; TRBD1 matches at 7 bases. The CDR3 extends over 16 amino acids. Germline trimming cut 4 bases from V and 4 bases from J; bases unmatched to any gene: 10. Looked up from germline, CDR1 is KGHDR and CDR2 is SFDVKD. CDR3 residues: CATSDPDRYGADTQYF. CDR3 nucleotide sequence: TGTGCCACCAGTGACCCGGACAGGTACGGTGCAGATACGCAGTATTTT.

The J gene is TRBJ1-3, the V gene TRBV25-1; no reliable D call. This CDR3 spans 15 amino acids. Per germline, CDR1 MGHDK and CDR2 SYGVNS. Deletions cut 1 base from V and 4 bases from J, with 11 bases between. CDR3 nucleotides: TGTGCCAGCAGTGAATCGGTCTTGTGGGGAAACACCATATATTTT. Translation gives CASSESVLWGNTIYF. Supplemented by reference TRBV25-1 and TRBJ1-3, the full variable domain reads EADIYQTPRYLVIGTGKKITLECSQTMGHDKMYWYQQDPGMELHLIHYSYGVNSTEKGDLSSESTVSRIRTEHFPLTLESARPSHTSQYLCASSESVLWGNTIYFGEGSWLTVV.

The rearrangement links TRBV28 to TRBJ2-4; D possibly corresponds to TRBD2 (5 bases). The CDR3 is 15 amino acids. The V end lost 5 bases, the J end lost 3 bases, and 14 bases lay between the germline ends. Germline lookup yields CDR1 MDHEN and CDR2 SYDVKM. The CDR3 region is CASSPPRAGKNIQYF. Here the CDR3 DNA reads TGTGCCAGCAGTCCCCCGCGGGCCGGCAAAAACATTCAGTACTTC.

CDR3 residues: CAWSVKGAPGNTIYF. The CDR3 bases are TGTGCCTGGAGTGTAAAGGGGGCCCCTGGAAACACCATATATTTT. V is TRBV30 and J is TRBJ1-3; the match to TRBD1 covers 7 bases. The V and J ends lost 0 bases and 2 bases, in that order; junction bases with no gene match: 4. Germline values: CDR1 GTSNPN, CDR2 SVGIG (reference sequence). The CDR3 covers 15 residues.

The chain joins TRBV2 to TRBJ1-5; possibly TRBD1 for D (5 bases). Per the germline V gene, CDR1 is SNHLY and CDR2 is FYNNEI. The V and J ends lost 3 bases and 5 bases respectively, with 11 bases between them. The length of the CDR3 is 14 residues. This chain's CDR3 is CASSDRERYQPQHF. CDR3 nucleotide sequence: TGTGCCAGCAGTGACAGGGAACGTTATCAGCCCCAGCATTTT.

CDR3 bases: TGTGCCAGCAGTTTGAGCACACCCCAGGGGGGCTACACCTTC. Amino acids: CASSLSTPQGGYTF. The J gene is TRBJ1-2, the V gene TRBV28; a weak D match, TRBD1 (6 bases). With 3 bases removed from V and 8 bases from J, the gap between germline ends came to 16 bases. Germline lookup yields CDR1 MDHEN and CDR2 SYDVKM. The CDR3 is made up of 14 amino acids.

This clone was found once. Germline and junction disagree at one end, which may indicate a read error. This chain links TRBV5-1 with TRBJ2-7; D gene unclear. Looked up from germline, CDR1 is SGHRS and CDR2 is YFSETQ. The CDR3 spans 13 residues. CDR3 in DNA: TGCGCCAGCAGCTTGGGAGGTTTTCAGCGATACGAATTC. It is translated as CASSLGGFQRYEF.

This rearrangement joins TRBV10-2 to TRBJ2-3; 10 positions agree with TRBD2. The CDR3 covers 17 residues. The V segment lost 2 bases and the J segment 4 bases; nucleotides outside the gene matches: 9. Germline V gene sequence: CDR1 WSHSY, CDR2 SAAADI. CDR3 DNA sequence: TGCGCCAGCAGTGAGATCGAGCTAGCGGGAGTTGCAGATACGCAGTATTTT. Its translation: CASSEIELAGVADTQYF.

The V call is TRBV27, the J call TRBJ1-2, with TRBD1 matching 7 bases. Germline values: CDR1 MNHEY, CDR2 SMNVEV (reference sequence). The CDR3 extends over 12 amino acids. V shed 8 bases and J 4 bases; nucleotides not matched to a gene: 4. The CDR3 DNA follows: TGTGCCAGCCGACAGGGAGGCTATGGCTACACCTTC. This translates into CASRQGGYGYTF.

The chain recombines TRBV7-6 with TRBJ2-5; 8 bases map to TRBD2. Trimming at V came to 6 bases and at J to 1 base, leaving 22 bases not matched to a gene. From germline, CDR1 is SGHVS and CDR2 FNYEAQ. The CDR3 consists of 20 residues. The CDR3 nucleotides are TGTGCCAGCAGTTTAACAGCTCGACGAAGTAGCGGGAAGGCCCAAGAGACCCAGTACTTC. Protein product: CASSLTARRSSGKAQETQYF.

The V and J genes are TRBV10-3 and TRBJ2-2; TRBD2 aligns across 16 bases. Looked up from germline, CDR1 is ENHRY and CDR2 is SYGVKD. The V and J ends lost 10 bases and 4 bases, in that order; junction bases with no gene match: 12. This CDR3 region has 18 residues. CDR3 residues: CATEPGLAGGQVTGELFF. The CDR3 DNA follows: TGTGCCACAGAGCCGGGACTAGCGGGGGGGCAGGTCACCGGGGAGCTGTTTTTT.

This clone was recorded once. The rearrangement joins TRBV27 to TRBJ2-3; D is ambiguous. Per the germline V gene, CDR1 is MNHEY and CDR2 is SMNVEV (reference sequence). The ends were cut back, 6 bases at V and 1 base at J, with 14 bases in the middle. The CDR3 length is 15 residues. The CDR3 here is CASRPGTAGTDTQYF. CDR3 nucleotide sequence: TGTGCCAGCAGGCCGGGTACTGCTGGCACAGATACGCAGTATTTT.

The chain combines TRBV4-1 with TRBJ1-2; D gene ambiguous. V dropped 3 bases and J dropped 0 bases, with 8 bases sitting between them. CDR3 length: 14 amino acids. Germline CDR1 and CDR2: MGHRA and YSYEKL. This chain's CDR3 is CASSQEPANYGYTF. CDR3 DNA: TGCGCCAGCAGCCAGGAGCCCGCTAACTATGGCTACACCTTC.

The rearrangement links TRBV28 to TRBJ1-1; D might be TRBD1 (5 bases). Trimming pared 7 bases from V and 3 bases from J, leaving 18 bases between. The germline V gene has CDR1 MDHEN and CDR2 SYDVKM. CDR3 length: 15 amino acids. The CDR3 sequence is CASTSLNGADTEAFF. For the CDR3, the DNA is TGTGCCAGCACCAGTTTAAATGGGGCGGACACTGAAGCTTTCTTT.

The CDR3 region has the DNA TGTGCCAGCAGCTTAGCATACCCGGACGAGCAGTACTTC. Translated, it gives CASSLAYPDEQYF. The rearrangement uses TRBV7-9 and TRBJ2-7, with unresolved D. Trimming took off 0 bases at V and 5 bases at J, with 8 bases between the two ends. Germline V gene sequence: CDR1 SEHNR, CDR2 FQNEAQ (reference sequence). The CDR3 is made up of 13 amino acids. Full variable domain (missing parts from reference TRBV7-9 and TRBJ2-7): DTGVSQNPRHKITKRGQNVTFRCDPISEHNRLYWYRQTLGQGPEFLTYFQNEAQLEKSRLLSDRFSAERPKGSFSTLEIQRTEQGDSAMYLCASSLAYPDEQYFGPGTRLTVT.

The chain couples TRBV27 to TRBJ2-1; 9 positions match TRBD2. Germline lookup yields CDR1 MNHEY and CDR2 SMNVEV (reference sequence). With 4 bases clipped from V and 4 bases from J, the junction kept 8 bases outside the gene matches. The length of the CDR3 is 16 residues. The CDR3 DNA is TGTGCCAGCAGTTCCCCCGGGACTAGCAGATACAATGAGCAGTTCTTC. Protein sequence: CASSSPGTSRYNEQFF.

This clone showed up just once. The chain carries TRBV28 and TRBJ2-2; the match to TRBD2 covers 13 bases. CDR1 MDHEN and CDR2 SYDVKM come from the germline V gene. The CDR3 totals 19 residues. The V gene end was trimmed by 6 bases and the J gene end by 1 base; junction bases not matched to a gene: 11. In nucleotides, the CDR3 is TGTGCCAGCAGACAAAACCAAGGACTAGCGGGAGTGAACACCGGGGAGCTGTTTTTT. It codes for CASRQNQGLAGVNTGELFF.